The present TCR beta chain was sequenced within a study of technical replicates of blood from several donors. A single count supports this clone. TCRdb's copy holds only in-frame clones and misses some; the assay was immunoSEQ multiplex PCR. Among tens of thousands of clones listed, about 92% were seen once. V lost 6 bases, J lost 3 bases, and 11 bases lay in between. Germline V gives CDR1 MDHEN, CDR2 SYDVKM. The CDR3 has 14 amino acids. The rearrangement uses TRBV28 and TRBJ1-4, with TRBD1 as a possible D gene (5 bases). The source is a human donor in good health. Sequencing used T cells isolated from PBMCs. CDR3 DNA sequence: TGTGCCAGCAGATCAGGGTTCTCTAATGAAAAACTGTTTTTT. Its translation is CASRSGFSNEKLFF. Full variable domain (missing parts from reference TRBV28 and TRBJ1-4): DVKVTQSSRYLVKRTGEKVFLECVQDMDHENMFWYRQDPGLGLRLIYFSYDVKMKEKGDIPEGYSVSREKKERFSLILESASTNQTSMYLCASRSGFSNEKLFFGSGTQLSVL.